One sample yielded the 13 T cell receptor beta chains listed below, sequenced in a study of PD-L1 blockade in urothelial cancer. Repertoires were generated with immunoSEQ multiplex PCR, while TCRdb's copy carries only in-frame clones and drops some. The table records about 110,000 clones, 70% to 85% of them present only once. The sample consisted of PBMCs, taken around atezolizumab (anti-PD-L1) treatment. These receptors came from a man aged 50 to 60 with urothelial cancer.

This clone was seen a few times. The chain combines TRBV5-6 with TRBJ2-1; 10 nucleotides match TRBD2. The ends lost 0 bases at V and 8 bases at J; junction bases unmatched: 5. Germline-derived CDR1 and CDR2 are SGHDT and YYEEEE. CDR3 length: 15 amino acids. The CDR3 region is CASSLGAGGPYEQFF. CDR3 sequence (DNA): TGTGCCAGCAGCTTGGGAGCGGGAGGGCCTTATGAGCAGTTCTTC.

As concerns this clone: It is unclear where the CDR3 begins or ends on the DNA, so no DNA is shown, and the CDR3 is as TCRdb lists it. The chain employs TRBV21-1 and TRBJ1-3. TRBV21-1 constitutes a pseudogene. With termini counted, the CDR3 has 14 amino acids. The CDR3 reads CASSKWGLGNTIYF.

The chain joins TRBV28 to TRBJ1-2, with D perhaps TRBD1 (6 bases). CDR3 length: 14 residues. V was pared by 3 bases and J by 6 bases, with 14 bases between. Germline-derived CDR1 and CDR2 are MDHEN and SYDVKM. The CDR3 loop reads CASSFPGTQNGYTF. CDR3 in DNA: TGTGCCAGCAGTTTTCCCGGGACACAAAATGGCTACACCTTC.

The V and J genes are TRBV27 and TRBJ2-7; 14 nucleotides align to TRBD2. The CDR3 has 16 amino acids. Germline CDR1 is MNHEY and CDR2 is SMNVEV (reference sequence). With 5 bases clipped from V and 3 bases from J, the junction kept 6 bases outside the gene matches. CDR3 DNA sequence: TGTGCCAGCAGTGTAACCGGGACTAGCGGGAGCTACGAGCAGTACTTC. Translation gives CASSVTGTSGSYEQYF.

This clone has just one count. The rearrangement uses TRBV13 and TRBJ2-7; maybe TRBD1 (5 bases). CDR1 is PRHDT, CDR2 FYEKMQ, per germline (reference sequence). The CDR3 is 14 amino acids. V was trimmed by 0 bases and J by 1 base, leaving 7 bases between them. The DNA for the CDR3 is TGTGCCAGCAGCTTAGGATCAGGGTCCTACGAGCAGTACTTC. Protein product: CASSLGSGSYEQYF.

This chain links TRBV7-9 with TRBJ1-4; 9 bases line up with TRBD1. CDR1 and CDR2 from the germline V gene are SEHNR and FQNEAQ (reference sequence). This CDR3 contains 14 residues. Trimming at V came to 5 bases and at J to 8 bases, leaving 6 bases not matched to a gene. The DNA for the CDR3 is TGTGCCAGCAGCGCGAGACAGGGGGGGGAAAAACTGTTTTTT. Translating it yields CASSARQGGEKLFF. The full variable domain, its missing parts supplied by reference TRBV7-9 and TRBJ1-4, is DTGVSQNPRHKITKRGQNVTFRCDPISEHNRLYWYRQTLGQGPEFLTYFQNEAQLEKSRLLSDRFSAERPKGSFSTLEIQRTEQGDSAMYLCASSARQGGEKLFFGSGTQLSVL.

The J gene is TRBJ2-5, the V gene TRBV6-6, with 8 nucleotides matching TRBD2. The germline gives CDR1 MNHNY, CDR2 SVGAGI (reference sequence). Trimming cost V 10 bases and J 5 bases; bases outside gene matches: 3. This CDR3 has 11 residues. The CDR3 DNA reads as TGTGCCACCGGACTAGCTGAGACCCAGTACTTC. Translation: CATGLAETQYF.

The V gene is TRBV14, the J gene TRBJ2-3; TRBD1 is a possible D gene (6 bases). The CDR3 is 16 residues long. Germline V gives CDR1 SGHDN, CDR2 FVKESK. Trimming left V 5 bases short and J 2 bases short, with 17 bases between. The CDR3 sequence is CASSTGKQGYTDTQYF. CDR3 nucleotides: TGTGCCAGCAGCACCGGAAAACAGGGCTACACAGATACGCAGTATTTT.

This chain joins TRBV7-9 and TRBJ2-3, with TRBD1 identical over 9 bases. The junction had 6 bases not matched to a gene; V was cut back by 5 bases and J by 3 bases. There are 15 residues in the CDR3. Germline lookup yields CDR1 SEHNR and CDR2 FQNEAQ (reference sequence). The CDR3 region has the DNA TGTGCCAGCAGCAGATGGACAGGGGCAACAGATACGCAGTATTTT. It yields the protein CASSRWTGATDTQYF. Drawing the rest from reference TRBV7-9 and TRBJ2-3, the complete variable domain is DTGVSQNPRHKITKRGQNVTFRCDPISEHNRLYWYRQTLGQGPEFLTYFQNEAQLEKSRLLSDRFSAERPKGSFSTLEIQRTEQGDSAMYLCASSRWTGATDTQYFGPGTRLTVL.

The rearrangement links TRBV7-3 to TRBJ2-7; tentative D call: TRBD2 (6 bases). The CDR3 covers 15 residues. Deletions cut 5 bases from V and 1 base from J, with 15 bases between. CDR1 and CDR2 (germline): SGHTA, FQGTGA. The CDR3 spells CASSQAAGPSYEQYF. The CDR3 coding sequence is TGTGCCAGCAGCCAAGCCGCGGGGCCGTCCTACGAGCAGTACTTC.

The rearrangement uses TRBV11-3 and TRBJ2-5; 9 bases match TRBD2. The V and J ends lost 1 base and 3 bases, in that order; junction bases with no gene match: 12. The germline V gene has CDR1 SGHNT and CDR2 YENEEA. The length of the CDR3 is 18 residues. The CDR3 reads CASSLAIPSGRHKETQYF. CDR3 in DNA: TGTGCCAGCAGCTTAGCTATCCCCAGCGGGAGGCATAAAGAGACCCAGTACTTC.

As regards this clone: At one end the junction does not follow the germline gene, possibly because of a read error. This chain joins TRBV4-1 and TRBJ2-7, with 8 bases lining up with TRBD2. The CDR3 loop spans 16 amino acids. Per the germline V gene, CDR1 is MGHRA and CDR2 is YSYEKL. The CDR3 spells CASSQDIRGGSDEQYF. DNA of the CDR3: TGCGCCAGCAGCCAAGATATTCGGGGGGGCTCCGACGAGCAGTACTTC.

V gene TRBV2 combines with J gene TRBJ1-6, with 10 bases aligning to TRBD1. The ends lost 1 base at V and 6 bases at J; junction bases unmatched: 3. Germline V gene data show CDR1 as SNHLY and CDR2 as FYNNEI. CDR3 size: 16 residues. CDR3 loop: CASSEDRTGGNSPLHF. Here the CDR3 DNA reads TGTGCCAGCAGTGAAGACCGGACAGGGGGTAATTCACCCCTCCACTTT.